This T cell receptor beta chain is from a study of CD8 T cells in Susac syndrome. TCR beta from blood CD8+ and CD4+ T cells was sequenced. The multiple sclerosis controls, all treatment-naive patients, had relapsing-remitting disease that was stable or active. FACS enriched CD8+ TEMRA cells, while bulk CD8+ and CD4+ were negatively isolated. Per the germline V gene, CDR1 is SGHVS and CDR2 is FNYEAQ. V dropped 0 bases and J dropped 13 bases, with 13 bases sitting between them. This CDR3 is 13 amino acids long. Random-hexamer reverse transcription was applied to 0.5 to 1 ug RNA. Each CDR3 protein gets one entry after TCRdb re-called the immunoSEQ multiplex PCR reads with MiXCR. Of about 200,000 distinct CDR3 sequences listed, roughly 96% are singletons.

This TCR came from a human donor with multiple sclerosis. Sequenced input: CD4+ T cells from PBMCs. The genes are TRBV7-6 and TRBJ2-1; D remains ambiguous. Here the CDR3 DNA reads TGTGCCAGCAGCTTAGCGGAAAGGTCTGATCAGTTCTTC. Protein product: CASSLAERSDQFF.